This T cell receptor beta chain comes out of a study of T-cell reconstitution after alpha-beta-depleted transplantation in children. General study points: In some patients, recipient T cells and intrathymic progenitors surviving conditioning explained high day-60 diversity. Newly generated T cells supplied most T-cell counts and diversity one year post-transplant.

Molecular barcoding with unique molecular identifiers was used for the TCRbeta library. TCRdb processed the PCR reads anew with MiXCR; each CDR3 protein has one entry. The table shows about 1,000,000 distinct CDR3 sequences, with about 29% occurring only once. Germline-derived CDR1 and CDR2 are MNHNS and SASEGT. The CDR3 is 12 residues long. The V gene lost 6 bases and the J gene lost 13 bases, with 16 bases spanning the gap. This clonotype occurred a few times. Its antigen is unidentified. The sample in question was PBMCs, mostly from graft donor cells, obtained 360 days after TCRalphabeta/CD19-depleted stem cell transplant. The chain carries TRBV6-1 and TRBJ2-1, with D maybe TRBD1 (6 bases). The receptor was derived from a boy less than two years old who had a stem cell transplant for SCID, so the T cells may come from the graft donor. CDR3: CASSTGLGFQFF. CDR3 DNA: TGTGCCAGCAGCACAGGGTTGGGGTTCCAGTTCTTC.